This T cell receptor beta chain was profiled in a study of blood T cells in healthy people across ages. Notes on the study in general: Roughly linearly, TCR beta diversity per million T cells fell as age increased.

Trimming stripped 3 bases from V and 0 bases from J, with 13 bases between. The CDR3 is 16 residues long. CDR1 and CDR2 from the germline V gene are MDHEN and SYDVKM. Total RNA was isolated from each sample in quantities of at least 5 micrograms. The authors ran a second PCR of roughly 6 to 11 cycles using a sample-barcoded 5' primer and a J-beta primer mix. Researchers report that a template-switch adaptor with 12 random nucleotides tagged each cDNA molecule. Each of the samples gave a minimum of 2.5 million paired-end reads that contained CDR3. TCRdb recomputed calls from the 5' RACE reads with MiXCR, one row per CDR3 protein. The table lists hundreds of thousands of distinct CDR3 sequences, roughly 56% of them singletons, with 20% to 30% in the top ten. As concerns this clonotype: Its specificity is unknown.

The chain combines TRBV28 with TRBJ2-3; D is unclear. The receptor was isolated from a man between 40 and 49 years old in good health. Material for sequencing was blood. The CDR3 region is CASSFFPAQSTDTQYF. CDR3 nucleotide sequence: TGTGCCAGCAGTTTCTTCCCCGCCCAAAGCACAGATACGCAGTATTTT.